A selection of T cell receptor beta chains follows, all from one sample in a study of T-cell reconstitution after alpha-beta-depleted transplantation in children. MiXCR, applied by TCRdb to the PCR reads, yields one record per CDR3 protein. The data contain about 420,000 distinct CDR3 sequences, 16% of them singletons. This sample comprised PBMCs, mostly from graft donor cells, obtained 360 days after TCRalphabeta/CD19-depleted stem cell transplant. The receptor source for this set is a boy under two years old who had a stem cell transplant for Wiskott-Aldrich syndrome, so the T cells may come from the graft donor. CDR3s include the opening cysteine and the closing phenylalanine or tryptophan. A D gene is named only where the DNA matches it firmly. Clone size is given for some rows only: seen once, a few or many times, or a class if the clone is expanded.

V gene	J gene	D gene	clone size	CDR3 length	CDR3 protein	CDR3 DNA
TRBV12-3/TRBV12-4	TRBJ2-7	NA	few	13	CASTRDRSYEQYF	TGTGCCAGCACCCGGGACCGGTCCTACGAGCAGTACTTC
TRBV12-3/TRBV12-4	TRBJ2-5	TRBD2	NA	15	CASSLVGSGRETQYF	TGTGCCAGCAGTTTAGTGGGAAGCGGGAGGGAGACCCAGTACTTC
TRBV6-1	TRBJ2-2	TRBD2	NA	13	CASRGLAPGELFF	TGTGCCAGCAGGGGACTAGCTCCCGGGGAGCTGTTTTTT
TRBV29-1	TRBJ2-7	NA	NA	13	CSVAGRISYEQYF	TGCAGCGTTGCCGGGAGAATCTCCTACGAGCAGTACTTC
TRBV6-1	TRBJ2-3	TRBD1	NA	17	CASSRRQGALMTDTQYF	TGTGCCAGCAGCCGACGACAGGGGGCCTTGATGACAGATACGCAGTATTTT
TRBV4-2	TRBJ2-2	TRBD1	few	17	CASSQERGPRWLGELFF	TGTGCCAGCAGCCAAGAAAGGGGGCCGCGATGGCTCGGGGAGCTGTTTTTT
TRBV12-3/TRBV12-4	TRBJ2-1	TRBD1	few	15	CASSPRGTGNNEQFF	TGTGCCAGCAGCCCCCGGGGGACAGGCAACAATGAGCAGTTCTTC
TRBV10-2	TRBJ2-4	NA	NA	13	CASSVQQANIQYF	TGCGCCAGCAGTGTACAGCAGGCAAACATTCAGTACTTC
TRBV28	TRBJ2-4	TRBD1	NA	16	CASMGAPGQGQNIQYF	TGTGCCAGCATGGGTGCCCCAGGACAGGGCCAAAACATTCAGTACTTC
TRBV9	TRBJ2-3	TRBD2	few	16	CASSTRGRMSTDTQYF	TGTGCCAGCAGCACCCGCGGGAGGATGAGCACAGATACGCAGTATTTT
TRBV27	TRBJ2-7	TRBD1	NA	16	CASSPLAGQAFYEQYF	TGTGCCAGCAGTCCTCTTGCGGGACAGGCCTTTTACGAGCAGTACTTC
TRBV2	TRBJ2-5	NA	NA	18	CASSFMEASYRGLGTQYF	TGTGCCAGCAGTTTTATGGAGGCCTCCTACAGGGGACTTGGGACCCAGTACTTC
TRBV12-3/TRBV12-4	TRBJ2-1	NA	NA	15	CASSYSNRVGNEQFF	TGTGCCAGCAGTTACTCCAACAGGGTAGGTAATGAGCAGTTCTTC
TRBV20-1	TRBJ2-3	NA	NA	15	CSARDPRGGSDTQYF	TGCAGTGCTAGAGACCCCAGGGGGGGATCGGATACGCAGTATTTT
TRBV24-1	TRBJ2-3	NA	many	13	CATSAGTGDTQYF	TGTGCCACCAGTGCGGGAACGGGGGATACGCAGTATTTT
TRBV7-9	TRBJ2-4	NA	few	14	CASSLGPNQNIQYF	TGTGCCAGCAGCTTAGGCCCCAATCAAAACATTCAGTACTTC
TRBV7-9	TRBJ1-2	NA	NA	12	CASSLMRNGYTF	TGTGCCAGCAGCTTAATGAGGAATGGCTACACCTTC
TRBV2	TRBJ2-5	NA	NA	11	CASIGRGAQYF	TGTGCCAGCATAGGCAGGGGAGCCCAGTACTTC
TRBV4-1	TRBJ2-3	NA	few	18	CASSQVTVGLPKADTQYF	TGCGCCAGCAGCCAAGTAACAGTGGGACTCCCGAAGGCAGATACGCAGTATTTT